The source of this T cell receptor (beta chain) is a study of T cell repertoires in cytomegalovirus infection. On the study more broadly: The public TCR beta signatures pointed to both CMV infection and matching HLA type. Whole-study findings and limits: CMV-specific TCR beta clonotypes restricted by HLA-C dominated the ex vivo response. Cumulative frequency (of public TCR beta family members) identified carriers of CMV plus the relevant HLA.

Comments on this clonotype: The antigen is unknown.

The germline CDR1 and CDR2 sequences are SGHVT and SQSDAQ. V lost 1 base, J lost 3 bases, and 13 bases stayed unmatched. The CDR3 has 19 amino acids. Each CDR3 protein is one row after TCRdb ran MiXCR on the reads. Altogether roughly 80,000 distinct CDR3 sequences are present, roughly 25% being singletons, with the ten largest covering approximately 51%. The receptor's source is a human donor in good health (CMV status not recorded). Some clones in this sample may be carry-over from other donors' samples. Sequencing used CD8+ T cells from cultured PBMCs, obtained from culture after CMV antigen stimulation. This chain links TRBV7-4 with TRBJ2-3, with 10 positions matching TRBD2. The CDR3 DNA reads as TGTGCCAGCAGCTTAGGATTCCTAGCGGGAGTGGTGGGGACAGATACGCAGTATTTT. Its translation is CASSLGFLAGVVGTDTQYF.